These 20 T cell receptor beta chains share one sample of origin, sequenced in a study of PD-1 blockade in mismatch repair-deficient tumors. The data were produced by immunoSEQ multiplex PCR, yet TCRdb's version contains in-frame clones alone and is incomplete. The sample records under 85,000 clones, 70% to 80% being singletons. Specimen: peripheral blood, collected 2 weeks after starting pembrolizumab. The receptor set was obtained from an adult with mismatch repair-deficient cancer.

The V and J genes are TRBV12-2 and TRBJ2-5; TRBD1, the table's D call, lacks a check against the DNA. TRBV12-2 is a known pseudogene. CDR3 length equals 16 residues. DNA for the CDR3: TGTGCAAGTCGCCCCCCCCGACAGTGCCTTCGGGAGACCCAGTACTTC. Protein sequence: CASRPPRQCLRETQYF.

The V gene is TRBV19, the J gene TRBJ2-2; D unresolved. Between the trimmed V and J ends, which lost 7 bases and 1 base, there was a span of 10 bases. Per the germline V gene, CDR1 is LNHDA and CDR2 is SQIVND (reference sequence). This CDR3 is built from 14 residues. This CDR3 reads CASTTIWNTGELFF. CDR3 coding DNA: TGTGCCAGTACCACGATCTGGAACACCGGGGAGCTGTTTTTT.

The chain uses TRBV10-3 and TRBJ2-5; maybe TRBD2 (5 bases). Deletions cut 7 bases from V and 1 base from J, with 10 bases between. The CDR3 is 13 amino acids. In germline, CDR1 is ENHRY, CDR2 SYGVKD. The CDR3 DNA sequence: TGTGCCATCAACTCGGGGATCCAAGAGACCCAGTACTTC. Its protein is CAINSGIQETQYF.

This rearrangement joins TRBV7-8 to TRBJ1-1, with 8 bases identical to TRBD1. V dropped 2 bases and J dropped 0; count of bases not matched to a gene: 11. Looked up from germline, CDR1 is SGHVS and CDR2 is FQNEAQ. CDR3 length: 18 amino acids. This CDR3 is CASSLRGQELVMNTEAFF. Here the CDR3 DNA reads TGTGCCAGCAGCTTAAGGGGACAGGAGTTAGTCATGAACACTGAAGCTTTCTTT.

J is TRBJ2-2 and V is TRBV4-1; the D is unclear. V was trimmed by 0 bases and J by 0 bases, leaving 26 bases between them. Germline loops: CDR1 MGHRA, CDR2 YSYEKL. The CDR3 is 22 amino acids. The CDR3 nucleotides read TGCGCCAGCAGCCAAGAGCCCACCAACGACGTAAGATTTTTCGCGAACACCGGGGAGCTGTTTTTT. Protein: CASSQEPTNDVRFFANTGELFF.

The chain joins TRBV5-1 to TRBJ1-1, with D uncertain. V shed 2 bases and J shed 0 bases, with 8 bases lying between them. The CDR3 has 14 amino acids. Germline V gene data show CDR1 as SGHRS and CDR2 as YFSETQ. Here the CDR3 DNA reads TGCGCCAGCAGCTTCTTGGGCATGAACACTGAAGCTTTCTTT. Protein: CASSFLGMNTEAFF.

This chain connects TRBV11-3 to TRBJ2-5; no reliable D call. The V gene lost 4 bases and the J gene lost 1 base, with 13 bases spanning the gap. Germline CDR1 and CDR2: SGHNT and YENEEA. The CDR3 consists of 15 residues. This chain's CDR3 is CASSSLGFFQETQYF. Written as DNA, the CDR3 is TGTGCCAGCAGCTCCTTGGGGTTTTTCCAAGAGACCCAGTACTTC.

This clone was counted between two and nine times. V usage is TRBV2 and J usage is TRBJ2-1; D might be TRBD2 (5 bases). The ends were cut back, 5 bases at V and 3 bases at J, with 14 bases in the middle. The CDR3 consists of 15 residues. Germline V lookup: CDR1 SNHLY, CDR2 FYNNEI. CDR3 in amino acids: CASSSGTPLYNEQFF. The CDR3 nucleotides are TGTGCCAGCAGTTCGGGAACCCCCCTCTACAATGAGCAGTTCTTC.

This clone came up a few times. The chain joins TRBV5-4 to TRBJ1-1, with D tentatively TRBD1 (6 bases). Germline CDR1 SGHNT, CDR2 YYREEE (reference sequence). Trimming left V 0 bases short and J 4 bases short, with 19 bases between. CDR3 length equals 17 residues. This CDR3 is CASSLGGGAARFTEAFF. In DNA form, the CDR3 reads TGTGCCAGCAGCTTGGGAGGGGGGGCGGCGAGGTTCACTGAAGCTTTCTTT. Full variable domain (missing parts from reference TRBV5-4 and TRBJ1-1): ETGVTQSPTHLIKTRGQQVTLRCSSQSGHNTVSWYQQALGQGPQFIFQYYREEENGRGNFPPRFSGLQFPNYSSELNVNALELDDSALYLCASSLGGGAARFTEAFFGQGTRLTVV.

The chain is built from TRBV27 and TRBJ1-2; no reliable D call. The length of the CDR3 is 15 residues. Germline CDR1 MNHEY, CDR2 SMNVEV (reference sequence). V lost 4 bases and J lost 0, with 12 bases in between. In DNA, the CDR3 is TGTGCCAGCAGTTCCCTCATAATAGCTAACTATGGCTACACCTTC. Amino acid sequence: CASSSLIIANYGYTF.

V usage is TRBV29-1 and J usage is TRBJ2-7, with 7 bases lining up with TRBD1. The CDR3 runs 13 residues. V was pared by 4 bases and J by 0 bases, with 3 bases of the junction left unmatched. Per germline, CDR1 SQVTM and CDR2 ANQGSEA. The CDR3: CSVGGQASYEQYF. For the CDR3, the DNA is TGCAGCGTTGGCGGACAGGCCTCCTACGAGCAGTACTTC.

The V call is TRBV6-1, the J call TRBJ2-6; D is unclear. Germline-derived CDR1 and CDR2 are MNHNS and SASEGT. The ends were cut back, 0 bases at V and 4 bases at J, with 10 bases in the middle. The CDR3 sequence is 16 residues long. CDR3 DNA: TGTGCCAGCAGTGAAGCCCTAATAGCCGGGGCCAACGTCCTGACTTTC. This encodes CASSEALIAGANVLTF.

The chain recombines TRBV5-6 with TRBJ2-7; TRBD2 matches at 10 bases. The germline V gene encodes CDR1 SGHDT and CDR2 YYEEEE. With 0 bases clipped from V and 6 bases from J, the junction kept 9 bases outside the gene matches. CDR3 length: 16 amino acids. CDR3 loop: CASSLVLAGGFGEQYF. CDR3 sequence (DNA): TGTGCCAGCAGCTTGGTATTAGCGGGAGGTTTTGGCGAGCAGTACTTC.

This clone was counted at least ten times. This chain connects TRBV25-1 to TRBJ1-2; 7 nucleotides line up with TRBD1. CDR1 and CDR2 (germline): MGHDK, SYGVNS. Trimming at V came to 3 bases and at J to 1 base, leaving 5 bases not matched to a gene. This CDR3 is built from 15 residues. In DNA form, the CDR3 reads TGTGCCAGCAGTGATGGACAGGAGATTAACTATGGCTACACCTTC. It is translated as CASSDGQEINYGYTF.

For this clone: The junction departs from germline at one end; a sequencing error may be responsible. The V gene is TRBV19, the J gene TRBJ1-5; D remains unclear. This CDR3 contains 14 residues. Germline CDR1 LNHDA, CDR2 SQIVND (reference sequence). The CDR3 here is CASSIKVSGQPQHF. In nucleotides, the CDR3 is TGTGCCAGCAGTATTAAAGTATCGGGGCAGCCCCAGCATTTT.

For the CDR3, the DNA is TGTGCCAGCAGCCCGAAGTCAGGGTTGAATTACAATGAGCAGTTCTTC. Encoded protein: CASSPKSGLNYNEQFF. The rearrangement links TRBV7-9 to TRBJ2-1; tentative D call: TRBD1 (5 bases). From germline, CDR1 is SEHNR and CDR2 FQNEAQ (reference sequence). CDR3 length equals 16 residues. V was clipped by 5 bases and J by 4 bases, with 18 bases between them.

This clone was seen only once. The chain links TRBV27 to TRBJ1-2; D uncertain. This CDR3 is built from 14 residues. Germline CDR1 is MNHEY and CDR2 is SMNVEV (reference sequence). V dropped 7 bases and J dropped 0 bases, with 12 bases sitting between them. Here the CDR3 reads CASTSGRANYGYTF. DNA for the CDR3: TGTGCCAGCACCTCGGGCCGAGCTAACTATGGCTACACCTTC.

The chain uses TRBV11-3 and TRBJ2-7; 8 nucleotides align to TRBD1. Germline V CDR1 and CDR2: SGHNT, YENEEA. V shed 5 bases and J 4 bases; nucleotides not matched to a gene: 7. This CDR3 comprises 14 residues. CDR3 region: CASSQQGASYEQYF. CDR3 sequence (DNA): TGTGCCAGCAGCCAGCAGGGGGCGTCGTACGAGCAGTACTTC.

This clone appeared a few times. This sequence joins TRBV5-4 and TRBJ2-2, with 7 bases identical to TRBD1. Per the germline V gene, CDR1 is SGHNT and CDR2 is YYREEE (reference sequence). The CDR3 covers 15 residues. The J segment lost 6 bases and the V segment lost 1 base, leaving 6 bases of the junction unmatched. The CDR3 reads CASSLPGTEAGELFF. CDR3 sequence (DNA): TGTGCCAGCAGCTTGCCCGGGACAGAGGCCGGGGAGCTGTTTTTT.

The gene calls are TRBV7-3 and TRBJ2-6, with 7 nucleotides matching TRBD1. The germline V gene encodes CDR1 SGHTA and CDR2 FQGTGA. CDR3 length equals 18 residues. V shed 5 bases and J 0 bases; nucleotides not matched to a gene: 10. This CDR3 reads CASSPRGPGISGANVLTF. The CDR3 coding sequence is TGTGCCAGCAGCCCAAGGGGGCCAGGTATCTCTGGGGCCAACGTCCTGACTTTC. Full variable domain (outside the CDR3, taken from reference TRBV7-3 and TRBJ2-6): GAGVSQTPSNKVTEKGKYVELRCDPISGHTALYWYRQSLGQGPEFLIYFQGTGAADDSGLPNDRFFAVRPEGSVSTLKIQRTERGDSAVYLCASSPRGPGISGANVLTFGAGSRLTVL.